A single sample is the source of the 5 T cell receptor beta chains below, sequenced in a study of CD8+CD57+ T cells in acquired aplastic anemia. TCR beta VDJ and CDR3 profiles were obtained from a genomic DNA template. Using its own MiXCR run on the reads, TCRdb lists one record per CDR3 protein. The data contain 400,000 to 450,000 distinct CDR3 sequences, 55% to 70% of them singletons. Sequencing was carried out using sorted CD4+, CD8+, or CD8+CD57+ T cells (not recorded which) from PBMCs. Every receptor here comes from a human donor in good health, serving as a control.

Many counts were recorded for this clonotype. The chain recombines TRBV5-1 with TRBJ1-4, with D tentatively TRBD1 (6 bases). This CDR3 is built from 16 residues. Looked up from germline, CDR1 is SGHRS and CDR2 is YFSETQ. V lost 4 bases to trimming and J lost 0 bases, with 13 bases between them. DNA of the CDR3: TGCGCCAGCAGCCCCGACAGGAGTGCAACTAATGAAAAACTGTTTTTT. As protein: CASSPDRSATNEKLFF.

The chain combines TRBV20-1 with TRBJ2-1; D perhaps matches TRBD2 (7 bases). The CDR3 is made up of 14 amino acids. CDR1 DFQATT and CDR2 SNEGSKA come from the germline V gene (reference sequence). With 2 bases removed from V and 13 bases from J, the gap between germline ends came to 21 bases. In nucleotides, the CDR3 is TGCAGTGCTAGACACGTGGGGGGGGCCAATCTTCAGTTCTTC. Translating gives CSARHVGGANLQFF.

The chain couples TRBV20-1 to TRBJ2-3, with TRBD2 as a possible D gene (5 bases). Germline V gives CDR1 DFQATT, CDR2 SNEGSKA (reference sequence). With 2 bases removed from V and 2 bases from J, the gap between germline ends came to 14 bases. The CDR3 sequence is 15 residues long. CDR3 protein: CSARTGGLATDTQYF. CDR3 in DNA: TGCAGTGCTAGAACTGGAGGCTTGGCCACAGATACGCAGTATTTT.

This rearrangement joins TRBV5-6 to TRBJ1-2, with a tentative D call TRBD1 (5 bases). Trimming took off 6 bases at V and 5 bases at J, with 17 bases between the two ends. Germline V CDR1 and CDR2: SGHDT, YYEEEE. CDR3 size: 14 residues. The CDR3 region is CASTGGRPLYGYTF. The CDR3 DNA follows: TGTGCCAGCACGGGGGGGAGACCCCTTTATGGCTACACCTTC. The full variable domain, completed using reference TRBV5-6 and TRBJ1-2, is DAGVTQSPTHLIKTRGQQVTLRCSPKSGHDTVSWYQQALGQGPQFIFQYYEEEERQRGNFPDRFSGHQFPNYSSELNVNALLLGDSALYLCASTGGRPLYGYTFGSGTRLTVV.

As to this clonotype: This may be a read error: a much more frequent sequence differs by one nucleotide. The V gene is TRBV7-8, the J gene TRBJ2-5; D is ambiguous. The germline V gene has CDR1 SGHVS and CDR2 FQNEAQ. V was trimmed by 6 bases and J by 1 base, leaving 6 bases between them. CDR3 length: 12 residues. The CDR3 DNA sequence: TGTGCCAGCAGTAGGAGCCAAGAGACCCAGTACTTC. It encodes CASSRSQETQYF.